This TCR beta chain was retrieved from a study of molecular identifiers for immune sequencing clone quantification (dated by TCRdb to 2016 to 2018). The study in broad terms: In a replicate experiment, RNA from roughly 18,000 or 92,000 naive CD8 T cells was split into five aliquots, four of which were sequenced. This methods study benchmarked molecular-identifier clustering-based TCR repertoire sequencing (MIDCIRS) and TCR RNA copy counting, using CD8 T cells to do so. General conclusions and limits of the study: Highly expanded clone sizes could be underestimated because identical TCR molecules may share a barcode. Spiked-in Jurkat TCR RNA (roughly 10 copies' worth), which is not part of the donor repertoire, was contained in the naive libraries. Modeling gave 3 to 3.5 recovered TCR RNA copies per cell versus around 10 by digital PCR, implying roughly 30% capture efficiency. In CMV-specific effector cells, clones with more than 20 RNA copies contained over 99% of molecules, whereas in naive cells such clones contained under 1% of molecules. Spiked-in Jurkat TCR RNA equal to a single cell's worth was reported to be detectable even within 1,100,000 naive CD8 T cells. Without barcode sub-clustering, chimeric consensus sequences inflated TCR diversity; chimeras reached as high as 47%.

Library creation used PCR. Sequencer: NextSeq 500. Bulk TCR libraries were prepared as previously described, using TCR primers listed in Table S5. Purification of total RNA was performed with the Qiagen AllPrep DNA/RNA kit. Before analysis, reads from multiple sequencing runs of the same library were pooled. On the study's bioinformatics: Reads were retained only if the reads had an exact TCR constant sequence, and the retained reads were trimmed to 150 nt and grouped according to their 12-nt molecular barcodes. Within each barcode group, reads were sub-clustered at a 15% Levenshtein threshold, and quality-weighted consensus sequences were built per RNA molecule. Non-functional sequences were filtered out, along with any lower-count sequence sitting one edit away from another sequence. Barcode sub-clusters with fewer than 20% of the maximum read count were removed, based on fitting two negative binomial distributions. TCRdb itself trimmed the public reads at Q25 with fastp, ran MiXCR and retained productive beta chains. Merged by CDR3 protein, the rows form single entries marked with the most common genes and DNA. The V and J calls and clone size come from TCRdb's table, not from the authors' own analysis. Within this sample are about 500,000 distinct CDR3 sequences, with about 25% of them counted one time only. The biggest ten clones account for around 0.8% of the sample.

As regards this clonotype: This receptor's antigen is unknown. No much larger clone is present one base from it, and per-base qualities are unavailable.

Naive CD8 T cell libraries were made from 20,000 to 1,000,000 sorted cells using 10%, 30% or 50% of purified RNA. On a BD FACSAria II, naive CD8 T cells were FACS-sorted as CD8+CD4-CCR7+CD45RA+ and collected into RLT Plus buffer. To test detection sensitivity, Jurkat RNA equivalent to roughly nine TCR copies was spiked into samples of roughly 20,000-1,100,000 naive CD8 T cells. CD8 T cells were enriched using RosetteSep CD8+ T Cell Enrichment Cocktail and Ficoll-Paque, and the enriched cells then underwent ACK red cell lysis. Reading the germline V gene gives CDR1 MNHNS and CDR2 SASEGT. The CDR3 contains 15 residues, cysteine and phenylalanine counted. The retained sequence is limited to the CDR3, 45 bases, with the frame set at the first base. The junction carries 12 bases between V and J, which are trimmed by 6 bases and 0 bases respectively.

This chain joins TRBV6-1 to TRBJ1-5, with the D gene call left open. The TCR originated in a human donor in good health. Some libraries in this study had Jurkat cell RNA spiked in. The sample comprised naive CD8+ T cells from blood, with Jurkat cell RNA spiked in. The sample's cell subset or site label, decoded: FACS-sorted CD8+CD4-CCR7+CD45RA+ naive T cells. Here is the DNA: TGTGCCAGCAGAGGATTCGGAAGTAGCAATCAGCCCCAGCATTTT. Its protein reads: CASRGFGSSNQPQHF.